Listed below are T cell receptor beta chains from one sample, sequenced in a study of T cell responses to AZD1222 COVID-19 vaccine. The method was immunoSEQ multiplex PCR; TCRdb's version includes in-frame clones alone and lacks a portion of them. The table includes about 120,000 clones, 91% detected once. The sample was peripheral blood, taken on day 0 of AZD1222 vaccination. These receptors were taken from an adult in good health. Each CDR3 is given with its conserved first and last residue. The order of the fields is clone size, V gene, J gene, D gene, CDR3 protein, CDR3 DNA. A D gene is named only where the DNA matches it firmly. Only some rows state a clone size, as once, few, many or a class for expanded clones.

.,TRBV28,TRBJ1-5,.,CAEQDPRDSNQPQHF,TGTGCCGAACAGGACCCCAGGGATAGCAATCAGCCCCAGCATTTT
.,TRBV15,TRBJ2-2,.,CATSRSGLGAGELFF,TGTGCCACCAGCAGATCCGGGCTCGGGGCCGGGGAGCTGTTTTTT
.,TRBV7-9,TRBJ2-7,.,CASSLALTDSYEQYF,TGTGCCAGCAGCTTAGCTCTGACAGACTCCTACGAGCAGTACTTC
once,TRBV19,TRBJ1-4,.,CASSKRHPPTDEKLFF,TGTGCCAGTAGTAAACGACATCCTCCAACCGATGAAAAACTGTTTTTT
.,TRBV12-3/TRBV12-4,TRBJ2-3,.,CASSSLNTQYF,TGTGCCAGCAGTTCCCTTAATACGCAGTATTTT
.,TRBV4-2,TRBJ2-5,TRBD2,CASSLSGSGETQYF,TGTGCCAGCAGCCTAAGCGGGAGTGGTGAGACCCAGTACTTC
once,TRBV2,TRBJ1-2,.,CASGSGGGYTF,TGTGCCAGCGGATCGGGCGGTGGCTACACCTTC
.,TRBV11-3,TRBJ1-1,.,CASSLGGIVNTEAFF,TGTGCCAGCAGCTTAGGGGGGATTGTGAACACTGAAGCTTTCTTT
.,TRBV29-1,TRBJ2-7,.,CSVGHNSYEQYF,TGCAGCGTTGGACACAACTCCTACGAGCAGTACTTC
once,TRBV5-3,TRBJ1-5,TRBD1,CARSKQGALSQPQHF,TGTGCCAGAAGCAAACAGGGGGCGTTAAGCCAGCCCCAGCATTTT
.,TRBV29-1,TRBJ2-3,.,CSVSGSADTQYF,TGCAGCGTTAGTGGGAGCGCAGATACGCAGTATTTT